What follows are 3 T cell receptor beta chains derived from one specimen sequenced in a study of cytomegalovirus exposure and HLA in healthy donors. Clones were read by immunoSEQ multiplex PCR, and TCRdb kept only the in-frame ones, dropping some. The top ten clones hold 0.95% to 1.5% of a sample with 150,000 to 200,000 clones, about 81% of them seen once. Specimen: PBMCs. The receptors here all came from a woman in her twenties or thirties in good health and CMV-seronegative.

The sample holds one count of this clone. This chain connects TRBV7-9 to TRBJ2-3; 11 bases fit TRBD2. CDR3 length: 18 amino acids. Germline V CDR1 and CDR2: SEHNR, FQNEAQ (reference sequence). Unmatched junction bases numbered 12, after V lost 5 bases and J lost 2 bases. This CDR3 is CASSPGTSGGKDTDTQYF. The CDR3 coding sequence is TGTGCCAGCAGCCCCGGGACTAGCGGCGGGAAAGACACAGATACGCAGTATTTT.

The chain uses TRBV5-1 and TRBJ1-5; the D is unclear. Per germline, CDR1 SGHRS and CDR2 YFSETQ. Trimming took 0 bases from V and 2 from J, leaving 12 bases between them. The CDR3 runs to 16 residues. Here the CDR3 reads CASSLGGVRGNQPQHF. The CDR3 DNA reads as TGCGCCAGCAGCTTGGGAGGAGTGAGGGGCAATCAGCCCCAGCATTTT.

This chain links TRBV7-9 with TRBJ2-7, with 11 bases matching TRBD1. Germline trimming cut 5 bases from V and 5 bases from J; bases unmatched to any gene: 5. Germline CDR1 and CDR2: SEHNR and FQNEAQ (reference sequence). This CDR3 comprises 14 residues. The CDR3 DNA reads TGTGCCAGCAGCATAGGACAGGGGGCGAACGAGCAGTACTTC. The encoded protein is CASSIGQGANEQYF.